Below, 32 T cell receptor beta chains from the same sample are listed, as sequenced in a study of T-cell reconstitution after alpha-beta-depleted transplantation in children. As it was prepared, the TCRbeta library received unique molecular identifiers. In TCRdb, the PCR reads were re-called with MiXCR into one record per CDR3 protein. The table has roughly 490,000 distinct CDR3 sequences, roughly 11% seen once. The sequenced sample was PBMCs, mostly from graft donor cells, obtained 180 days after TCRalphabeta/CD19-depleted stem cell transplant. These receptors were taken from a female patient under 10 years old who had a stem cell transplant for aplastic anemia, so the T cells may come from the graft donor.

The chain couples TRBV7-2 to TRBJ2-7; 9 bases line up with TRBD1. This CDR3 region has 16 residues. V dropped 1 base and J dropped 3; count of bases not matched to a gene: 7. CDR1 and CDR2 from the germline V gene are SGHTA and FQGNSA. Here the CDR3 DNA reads TGTGCCAGCAGCTTAGGCCCGGGGACAGGGTACTACGAGCAGTACTTC. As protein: CASSLGPGTGYYEQYF.

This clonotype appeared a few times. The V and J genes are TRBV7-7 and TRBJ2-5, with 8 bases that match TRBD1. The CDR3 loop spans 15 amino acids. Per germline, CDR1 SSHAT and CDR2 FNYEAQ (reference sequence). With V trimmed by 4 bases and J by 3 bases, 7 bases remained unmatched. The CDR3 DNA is TGTGCCAGCAGCTCACGGGACAGGAAAGAAGAGACCCAGTACTTC. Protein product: CASSSRDRKEETQYF.

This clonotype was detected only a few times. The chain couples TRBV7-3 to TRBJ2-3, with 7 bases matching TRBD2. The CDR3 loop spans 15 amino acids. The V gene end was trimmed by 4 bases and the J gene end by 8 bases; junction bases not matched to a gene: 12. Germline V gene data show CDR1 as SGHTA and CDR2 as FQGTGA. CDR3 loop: CASSSGKGLAATQYF. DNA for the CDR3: TGTGCCAGCAGCTCCGGGAAGGGTCTAGCGGCTACGCAGTATTTT.

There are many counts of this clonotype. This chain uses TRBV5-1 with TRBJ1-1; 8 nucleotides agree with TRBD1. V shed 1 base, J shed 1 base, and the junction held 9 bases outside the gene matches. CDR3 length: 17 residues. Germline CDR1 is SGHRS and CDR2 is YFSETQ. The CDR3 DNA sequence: TGCGCCAGCAGCTTGCACCTCGTAGGACAGGGGAACACTGAAGCTTTCTTT. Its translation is CASSLHLVGQGNTEAFF.

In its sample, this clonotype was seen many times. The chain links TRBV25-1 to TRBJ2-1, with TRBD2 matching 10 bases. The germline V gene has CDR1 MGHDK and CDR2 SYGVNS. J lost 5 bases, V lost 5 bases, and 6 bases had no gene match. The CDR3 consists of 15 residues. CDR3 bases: TGTGCCAGCAGTCTTCAAGGACTAGCGGACAATGAGCAGTTCTTC. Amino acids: CASSLQGLADNEQFF.

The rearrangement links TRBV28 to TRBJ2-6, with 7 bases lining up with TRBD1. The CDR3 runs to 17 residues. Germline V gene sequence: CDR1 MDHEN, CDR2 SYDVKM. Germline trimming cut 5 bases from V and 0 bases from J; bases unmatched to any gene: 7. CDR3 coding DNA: TGTGCCAGCAGTCTTACGACAGGGTTCTCTGGGGCCAACGTCCTGACTTTC. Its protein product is CASSLTTGFSGANVLTF.

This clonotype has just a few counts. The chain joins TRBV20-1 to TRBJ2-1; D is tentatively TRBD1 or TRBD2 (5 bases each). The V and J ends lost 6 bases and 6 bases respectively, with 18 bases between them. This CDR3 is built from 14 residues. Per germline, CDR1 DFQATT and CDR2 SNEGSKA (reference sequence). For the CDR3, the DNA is TGCAGTGCCGGGACCCCCACGGGGCCCAATGAGCAGTTCTTC. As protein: CSAGTPTGPNEQFF.

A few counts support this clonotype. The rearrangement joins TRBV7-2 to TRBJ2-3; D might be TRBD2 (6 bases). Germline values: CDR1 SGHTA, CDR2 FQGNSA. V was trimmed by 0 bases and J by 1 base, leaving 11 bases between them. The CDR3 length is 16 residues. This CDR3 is CASSLASGPGTDTQYF. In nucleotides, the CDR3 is TGTGCCAGCAGCTTAGCGAGCGGGCCGGGCACAGATACGCAGTATTTT.

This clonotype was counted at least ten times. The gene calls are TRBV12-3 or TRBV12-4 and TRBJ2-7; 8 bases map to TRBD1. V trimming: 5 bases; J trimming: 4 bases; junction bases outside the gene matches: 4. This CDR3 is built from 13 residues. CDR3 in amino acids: CASSPGQGYEQYV. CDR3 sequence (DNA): TGTGCCAGCAGTCCCGGACAGGGTTACGAGCAGTACGTC.

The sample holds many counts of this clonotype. The CDR3 sequence is CASSPGLAGQIQYF. The CDR3 nucleotides are TGTGCCAGCAGTCCGGGACTAGCGGGACAGATTCAGTACTTC. This chain links TRBV12-3 or TRBV12-4 with TRBJ2-4; TRBD2 matches 13 bases. Trimming removed 5 bases from V and 10 bases from J; junction bases left unmatched: 5. CDR3 length: 14 residues.

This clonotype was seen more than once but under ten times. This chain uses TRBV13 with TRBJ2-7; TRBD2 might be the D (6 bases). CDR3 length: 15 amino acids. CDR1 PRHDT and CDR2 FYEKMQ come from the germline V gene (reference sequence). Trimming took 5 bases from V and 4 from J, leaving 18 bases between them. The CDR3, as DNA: TGTGCCAGCAGCGCAGAAGGCGGGAAGGGTTACGAGCAGTACTTC. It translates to CASSAEGGKGYEQYF. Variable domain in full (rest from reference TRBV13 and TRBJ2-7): AAGVIQSPRHLIKEKRETATLKCYPIPRHDTVYWYQQGPGQDPQFLISFYEKMQSDKGSIPDRFSAQQFSDYHSELNMSSLELGDSALYFCASSAEGGKGYEQYFGPGTRLTVT.

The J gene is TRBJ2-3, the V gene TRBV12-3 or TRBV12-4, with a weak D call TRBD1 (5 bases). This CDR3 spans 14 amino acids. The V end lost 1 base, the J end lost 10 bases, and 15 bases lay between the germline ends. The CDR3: CASSLETRVTPQYF. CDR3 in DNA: TGTGCCAGCAGTTTAGAGACCAGGGTAACGCCGCAGTATTTT.

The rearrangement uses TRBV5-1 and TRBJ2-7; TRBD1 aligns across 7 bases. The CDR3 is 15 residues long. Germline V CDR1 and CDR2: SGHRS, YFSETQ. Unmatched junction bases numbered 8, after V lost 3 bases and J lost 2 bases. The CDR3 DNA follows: TGCGCCAGCAGCTGGCGGACAGGCAGGGCCTACGAGCAGTACGTC. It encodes CASSWRTGRAYEQYV.

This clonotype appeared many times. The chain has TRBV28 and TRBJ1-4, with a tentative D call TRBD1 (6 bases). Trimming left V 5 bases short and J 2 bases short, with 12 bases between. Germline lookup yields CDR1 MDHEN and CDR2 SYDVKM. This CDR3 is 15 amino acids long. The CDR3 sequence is CASSPPGHTNEKLFF. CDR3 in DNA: TGTGCCAGCAGTCCCCCGGGACACACTAATGAAAAACTGTTTTTT.

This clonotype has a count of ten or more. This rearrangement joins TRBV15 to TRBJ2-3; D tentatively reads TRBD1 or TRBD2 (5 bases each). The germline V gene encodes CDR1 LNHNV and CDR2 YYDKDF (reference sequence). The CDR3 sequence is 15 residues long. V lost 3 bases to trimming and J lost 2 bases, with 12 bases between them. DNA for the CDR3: TGTGCCACCAGCAGCCATACCGGGGCCACAGATACGCAGTATTTT. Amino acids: CATSSHTGATDTQYF.

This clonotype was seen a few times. CDR3 residues: CASSPDWRPRDEQYF. The CDR3 DNA is TGTGCCAGCAGTCCGGACTGGAGGCCCCGGGACGAGCAGTACTTC. The V gene is TRBV28, the J gene TRBJ2-7; a weak D match, TRBD2 (5 bases). The CDR3 loop spans 15 amino acids. The V end was cut by 5 bases, the J end by 5 bases, with 19 bases between. Germline V CDR1 and CDR2: MDHEN, SYDVKM. Filled out from reference TRBV28 and TRBJ2-7, the complete variable domain reads DVKVTQSSRYLVKRTGEKVFLECVQDMDHENMFWYRQDPGLGLRLIYFSYDVKMKEKGDIPEGYSVSREKKERFSLILESASTNQTSMYLCASSPDWRPRDEQYFGPGTRLTVT.

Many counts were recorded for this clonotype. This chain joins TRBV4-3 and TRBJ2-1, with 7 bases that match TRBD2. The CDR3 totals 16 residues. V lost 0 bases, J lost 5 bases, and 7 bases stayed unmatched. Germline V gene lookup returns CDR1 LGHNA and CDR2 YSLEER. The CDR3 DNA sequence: TGCGCCAGCAGCCAAGATTGGCGGGAGACTGACAATGAGCAGTTCTTC. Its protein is CASSQDWRETDNEQFF.

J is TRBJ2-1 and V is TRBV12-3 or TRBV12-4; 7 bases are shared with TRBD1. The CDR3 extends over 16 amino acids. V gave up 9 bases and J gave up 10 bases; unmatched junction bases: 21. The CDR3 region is CARSLALRVVDREQFF. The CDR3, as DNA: TGTGCCAGATCCCTGGCACTTCGTGTCGTGGACAGGGAGCAGTTCTTC.

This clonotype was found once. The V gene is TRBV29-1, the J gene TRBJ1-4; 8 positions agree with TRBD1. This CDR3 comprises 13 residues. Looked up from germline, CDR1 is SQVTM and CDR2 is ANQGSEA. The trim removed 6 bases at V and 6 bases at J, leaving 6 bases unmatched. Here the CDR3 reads CSVRTGPHEKLFF. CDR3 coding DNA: TGCAGCGTCCGGACAGGGCCCCATGAAAAACTGTTTTTT.

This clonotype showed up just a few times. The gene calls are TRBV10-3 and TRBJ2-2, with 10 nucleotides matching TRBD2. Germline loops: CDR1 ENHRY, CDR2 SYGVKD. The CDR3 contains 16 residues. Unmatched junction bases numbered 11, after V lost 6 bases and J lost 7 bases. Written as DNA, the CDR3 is TGTGCCATCAGCGAACCTGCCGGGACTAGCGTCGGGGAGCTGTTTTTT. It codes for CAISEPAGTSVGELFF.

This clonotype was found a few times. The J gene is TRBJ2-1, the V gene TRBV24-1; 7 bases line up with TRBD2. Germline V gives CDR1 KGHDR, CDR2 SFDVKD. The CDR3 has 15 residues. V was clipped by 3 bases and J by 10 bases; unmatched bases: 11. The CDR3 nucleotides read TGTGCCACCAGTGATGGGGGGGACTCCTCGTCCGAGCAGTTCTTC. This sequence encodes CATSDGGDSSSEQFF.

As DNA, the CDR3 is TGCAGTGCTAGAGTGGGGGGGCAGGGACGTCTCGGAGCTTTCTTT. It is translated as CSARVGGQGRLGAFF. This rearrangement joins TRBV20-1 to TRBJ1-1; TRBD1 might be the D (6 bases). The V end was cut by 1 base, the J end by 10 bases, with 22 bases between. The CDR3 runs to 15 residues. Germline-derived CDR1 and CDR2 are DFQATT and SNEGSKA (reference sequence).

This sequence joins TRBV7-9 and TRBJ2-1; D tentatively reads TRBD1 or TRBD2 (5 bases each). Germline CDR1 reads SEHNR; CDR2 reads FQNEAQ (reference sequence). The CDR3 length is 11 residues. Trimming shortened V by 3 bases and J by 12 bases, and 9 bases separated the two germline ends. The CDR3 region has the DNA TGTGCCAGCAGCTTCCGGGGCGGGCAGTTCTTC. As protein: CASSFRGGQFF.

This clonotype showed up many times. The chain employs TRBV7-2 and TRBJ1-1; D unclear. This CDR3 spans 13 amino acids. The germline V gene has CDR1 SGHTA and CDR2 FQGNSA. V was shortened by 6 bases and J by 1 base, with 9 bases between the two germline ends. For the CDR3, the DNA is TGTGCCAGCAGGGCGGACGGGAACACTGAAGCTTTCTTT. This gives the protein CASRADGNTEAFF.

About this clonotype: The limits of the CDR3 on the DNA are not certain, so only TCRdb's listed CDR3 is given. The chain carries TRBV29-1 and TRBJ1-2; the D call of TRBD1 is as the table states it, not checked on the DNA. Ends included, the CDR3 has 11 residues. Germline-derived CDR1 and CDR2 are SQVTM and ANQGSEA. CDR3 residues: CSEGTDYGCTF.

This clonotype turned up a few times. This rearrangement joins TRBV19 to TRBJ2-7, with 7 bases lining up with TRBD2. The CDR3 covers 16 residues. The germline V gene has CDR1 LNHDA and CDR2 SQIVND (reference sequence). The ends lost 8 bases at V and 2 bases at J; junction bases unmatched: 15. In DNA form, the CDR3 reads TGTGCCAGTGGTAGAGGTTTGCTAGCGGTTACCTACGAGCAGTACGTC. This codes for CASGRGLLAVTYEQYV.

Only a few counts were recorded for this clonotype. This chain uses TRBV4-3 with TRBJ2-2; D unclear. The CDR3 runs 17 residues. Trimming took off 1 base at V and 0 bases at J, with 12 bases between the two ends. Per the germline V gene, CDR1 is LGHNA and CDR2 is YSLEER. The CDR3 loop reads CASSQGYPRTNTGELFF. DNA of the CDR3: TGCGCCAGCAGCCAAGGATACCCCCGAACGAACACCGGGGAGCTGTTTTTT.

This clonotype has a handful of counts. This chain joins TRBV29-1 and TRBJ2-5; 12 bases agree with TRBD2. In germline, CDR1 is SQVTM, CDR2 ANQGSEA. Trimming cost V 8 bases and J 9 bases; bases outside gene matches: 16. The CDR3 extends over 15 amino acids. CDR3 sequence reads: CSPEELAGGSRPQYF. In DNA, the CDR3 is TGCAGCCCCGAGGAGCTAGCGGGAGGGAGTAGGCCCCAGTACTTC.

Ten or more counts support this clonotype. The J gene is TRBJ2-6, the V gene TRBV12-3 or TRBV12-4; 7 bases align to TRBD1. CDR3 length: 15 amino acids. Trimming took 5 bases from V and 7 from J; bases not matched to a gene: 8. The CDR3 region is CASSPTGVGANVLTF. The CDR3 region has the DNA TGTGCCAGCAGTCCCACAGGGGTTGGAGCCAACGTCCTGACTTTC.

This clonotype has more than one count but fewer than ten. For the CDR3, the DNA is TGTGCCAGCAGCTCTCGGACAGGGAGGCAGTTCTTC. Translated, it gives CASSSRTGRQFF. This chain connects TRBV7-8 to TRBJ2-1, with TRBD1 matching over 8 bases. This CDR3 has 12 amino acids. Per germline, CDR1 SGHVS and CDR2 FQNEAQ. Losses at the gene ends were 4 bases for V and 12 bases for J; bases not matched to a gene: 5.

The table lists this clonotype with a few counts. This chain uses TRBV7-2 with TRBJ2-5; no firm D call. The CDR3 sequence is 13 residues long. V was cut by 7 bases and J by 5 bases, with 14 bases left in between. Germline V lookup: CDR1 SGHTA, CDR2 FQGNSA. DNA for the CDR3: TGTGCCAGCACCCTCATCCTAGGGGAGACCCAGTACTTC. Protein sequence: CASTLILGETQYF.

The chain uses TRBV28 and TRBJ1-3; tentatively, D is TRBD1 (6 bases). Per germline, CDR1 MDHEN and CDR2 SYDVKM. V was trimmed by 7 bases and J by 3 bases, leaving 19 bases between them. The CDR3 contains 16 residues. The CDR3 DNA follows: TGTGCCAGCACGGAAAACAGGGTAGAGCTTGGAAACACCATATATTTT. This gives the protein CASTENRVELGNTIYF.